Shown below are 10 T cell receptor beta chains from a single sample sequenced in a study of regulatory T cells in long-lasting Graves disease. Time point here: newly diagnosed GD, antithyroid drugs for less than 3 months. Generation of the TCR library employed RNA extracted from PBMCs. TCR beta libraries were built with iRepertoire HTBI primers and Arm-PCR of CDR3 regions. TCRdb re-called the multiplex PCR reads with MiXCR, one entry per CDR3 protein. The sample shows roughly 530,000 distinct CDR3 sequences, 15% to 20% of them seen only once. These same data were also listed under a study on T cells in Graves' hyperthyroidism and ophthalmopathy.

The source was peripheral blood mononuclear cells (PBMCs), collected at new diagnosis, from a patient treated with antithyroid drugs. These receptors originate from a woman aged 35 to 59 with Graves disease.

This clonotype came up many times. This chain uses TRBV11-2 with TRBJ1-4; D is perhaps TRBD1 (5 bases). Germline V gene sequence: CDR1 SGHAT, CDR2 FQNNGV. The CDR3 has 16 amino acids. With 5 bases removed from V and 2 bases from J, the gap between germline ends came to 15 bases. The CDR3 bases are TGTGCCAGCAGCGTTTTTGGGGCTCCCACTAATGAAAAACTGTTTTTT. It encodes CASSVFGAPTNEKLFF.

This clonotype was seen repeatedly, ten times or more. The rearrangement links TRBV12-3 or TRBV12-4 to TRBJ1-2; a weak D match, TRBD1 (6 bases). This CDR3 spans 14 amino acids. With 5 bases removed from V and 3 bases from J, the gap between germline ends came to 13 bases. This CDR3 reads CASSKDRSDYGYTF. In DNA, the CDR3 is TGTGCCAGCAGTAAAGACAGGTCGGACTATGGCTACACCTTC.

This clonotype was observed a handful of times. This sequence joins TRBV13 and TRBJ1-3; 7 positions agree with TRBD1. Germline assignment: CDR1 PRHDT and CDR2 FYEKMQ (reference sequence). The CDR3 consists of 14 residues. The ends lost 3 bases at V and 2 bases at J; junction bases unmatched: 1. CDR3 residues: CASSFTGAGNTIYF. CDR3 coding DNA: TGTGCCAGCAGCTTTACAGGGGCTGGAAACACCATATATTTT.

This clonotype came up many times. The V and J genes are TRBV3-1 and TRBJ1-5; 7 bases are shared with TRBD1. The CDR3 runs to 17 residues. Trimming at V came to 2 bases and at J to 2 bases, leaving 9 bases not matched to a gene. In germline, CDR1 is LGHDT, CDR2 YNNKEL (reference sequence). The CDR3 reads CASSQKGGGAGNQPQHF. The CDR3, as DNA: TGTGCCAGCAGCCAAAAGGGAGGGGGCGCCGGCAATCAGCCCCAGCATTTT.

The chain uses TRBV7-9 and TRBJ1-4; D gene ambiguous. CDR1 and CDR2 from the germline V gene are SEHNR and FQNEAQ (reference sequence). CDR3 length: 15 amino acids. Deletions cut 2 bases from V and 4 bases from J, with 11 bases between. The CDR3 protein is CASSLNGPINEKLFF. CDR3 in DNA: TGTGCCAGCAGCTTAAATGGGCCCATTAATGAAAAACTGTTTTTT.

This clonotype has at least ten counts. This chain links TRBV2 with TRBJ2-7, with TRBD1 matching over 7 bases. J was trimmed by 0 bases and V by 5 bases; bases with no gene match: 4. The germline CDR1 and CDR2 sequences are SNHLY and FYNNEI. This CDR3 has 14 residues. CDR3 DNA: TGTGCCAGCAGTCCGGGACAGCCCTCCTACGAGCAGTACTTC. Protein: CASSPGQPSYEQYF.

The table lists this clonotype with many counts. The chain employs TRBV30 and TRBJ1-3; D gene unclear. The V end lost 5 bases, the J end lost 0 bases, and 5 bases lay between the germline ends. The CDR3 is 12 residues long. Germline values: CDR1 GTSNPN, CDR2 SVGIG (reference sequence). Written as DNA, the CDR3 is TGTGCCTGGGCGAGCTCTGGAAACACCATATATTTT. Protein sequence: CAWASSGNTIYF.

Comments on this clonotype: A much more abundant neighbour one base away suggests this may be a read error. The missing conserved phenylalanine or tryptophan at the end of this CDR3 makes a read error likely. The rearrangement uses TRBV12-5 and TRBJ1-2; perhaps TRBD1 as D (5 bases). The CDR3 length is 15 residues. The germline gives CDR1 LGHNT, CDR2 FRNRAP. V was cut by 1 base and J by 8 bases, with 17 bases left in between. CDR3 DNA sequence: TGTGCTAGTGGTTTGGCGCAGGGACGGTCTCGGGGCTACACCTCC. It codes for CASGLAQGRSRGYTS.

This clonotype was recorded many times. The V call is TRBV5-1, the J call TRBJ1-1; 7 bases fit TRBD1. Germline assignment: CDR1 SGHRS and CDR2 YFSETQ. The V segment lost 6 bases and the J segment 4 bases; nucleotides outside the gene matches: 9. The CDR3 consists of 14 residues. CDR3 region: CASMETGSGTEAFF. CDR3 bases: TGCGCCAGCATGGAGACAGGGTCGGGCACTGAAGCTTTCTTT. Supplemented by reference TRBV5-1 and TRBJ1-1, the full variable domain reads KAGVTQTPRYLIKTRGQQVTLSCSPISGHRSVSWYQQTPGQGLQFLFEYFSETQRNKGNFPGRFSGRQFSNSRSEMNVSTLELGDSALYLCASMETGSGTEAFFGQGTRLTVV.

A few counts support this clonotype. The chain employs TRBV12-3 or TRBV12-4 and TRBJ1-1; TRBD1 is a possible D gene (5 bases). This CDR3 is 13 amino acids long. V gave up 6 bases and J gave up 4 bases, with 12 bases separating them. DNA of the CDR3: TGTGCCAGCAGAACCTCGGGGGGCACTGAAGCTTTCTTT. Amino acids: CASRTSGGTEAFF.